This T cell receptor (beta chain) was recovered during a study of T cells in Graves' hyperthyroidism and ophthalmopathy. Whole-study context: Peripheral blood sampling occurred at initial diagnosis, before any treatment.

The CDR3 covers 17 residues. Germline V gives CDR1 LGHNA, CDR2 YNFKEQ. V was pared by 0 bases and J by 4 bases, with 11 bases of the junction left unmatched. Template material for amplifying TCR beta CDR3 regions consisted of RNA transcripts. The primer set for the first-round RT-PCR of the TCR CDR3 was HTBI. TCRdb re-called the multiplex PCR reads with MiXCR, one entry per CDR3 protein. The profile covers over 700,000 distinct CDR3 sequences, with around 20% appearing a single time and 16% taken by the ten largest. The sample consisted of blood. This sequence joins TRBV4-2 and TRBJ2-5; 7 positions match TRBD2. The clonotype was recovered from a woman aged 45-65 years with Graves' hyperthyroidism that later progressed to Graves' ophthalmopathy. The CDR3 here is CASSQDFGGGFGETQYF. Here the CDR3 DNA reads TGTGCCAGCAGCCAAGATTTTGGCGGGGGATTTGGAGAGACCCAGTACTTC.